The T cell receptor beta chain under discussion was sequenced for a study of cytomegalovirus exposure and HLA in healthy donors (dated by TCRdb to 2015 to 2018). Background for the entire study: An earlier analysis of 587 of the donors reported approximately 300 Gb of sequence data and around 110 million unique TCR beta sequences obtained from around 190 million T cells. An early release covering roughly 640 HLA-typed donors comprised approximately 290 gigabases of sequencing data and about 90 million unique TCR sequences. Among the approximately 430 genotyped donors, approximately 82% belonged to the genetic ancestry cluster associated with self-reported Caucasian donors. The study aimed to test whether cataloging public T cell receptors could reveal signatures of past pathogen exposure. The study used immunosequencing to profile the T cell repertoires of under 700 subjects and linked those repertoires to cytomegalovirus serostatus. A separate validation cohort of roughly 110 different subjects was used in addition to the 666-subject first cohort. To predict cytomegalovirus infection status, the study brought together high-throughput TCR immunosequencing, statistical association of individual TCRs with disease status, and machine learning. A later analysis re-analyzed previously published TCR beta repertoires from 660 or so donors and added high-resolution HLA genotyping to study TCR occurrence patterns. Rather than using new phenotypic data, the later analysis identified candidate immune exposures from TCR beta sequences and from how often those sequences occurred across donors. An earlier analysis of fewer than 700 of the donors applied high-throughput TCR beta sequencing to assess whether each TCR beta V gene segment acted as functional or pseudogenic. Donor age, sex, ethnicity and CMV serostatus were compiled together with the repertoire data. A later genetic analysis used genome-wide SNP genotypes for about 60% of the roughly 670 donors, treating that subset as a discovery cohort. Every discovery cohort repertoire had been produced on one sequencing platform. Class I and class II HLA loci were covered by the typing at four-digit resolution. Typing coverage differed by locus: A, B, C, DRB1 and DQB1 were typed in roughly 620-640 donors, DQA1 in around 500, DPA1 in over 600, and DPB1 in roughly 450. Roughly 5 DR-DQ haplotypes were treated as single units for association and clustering because of strong linkage in the cohort. On average, roughly 200,000 unique TCR beta nucleotide sequences were sequenced per donor among 398 genotyped donors of the cohort, with around 19% of those sequences being non-productive. The paper's findings and limits, for the study overall: The only immune exposure information available for the cohort was CMV serostatus. The study gave a list of about 170 TCR beta chains associated with cytomegalovirus. It was suggested by the authors that the approach could potentially be generalized to other disease states and immunological phenotypes. Most TCR sequences were seen in very few donors, while some public TCRs were found in many individuals. An association between a missense DCLRE1C variant and V-gene and J-gene trimming of TCR beta chains was found in a later genetic analysis and replicated in an independent cohort. In a later analysis, several top co-occurrence clusters were reported to appear linked to parvovirus B19, influenza, CMV and Epstein-Barr virus. A cluster of highly shared sequence variants was judged likely to represent a technical artifact of the sequencing pipeline. Because HLA typing was missing for some donors at each locus, association tests included only the typed subset. A later analysis found that most CMV-associated TCR beta chains appeared HLA-restricted, with HLA associations seemingly driven largely by CMV exposure. According to a later analysis, TCR association rates differed among HLA loci, with DRB1 alleles showing the most associated TCRs and HLA-C alleles showing the fewest. In an earlier analysis of around 600 of the donors, most TCR beta V segments were observed in productive rearrangements about 87% or about 30% of the time, broadly matching IMGT annotations. Specific HLA alleles were associated with 16,951 TCR beta sequences at a false discovery rate of 0.05 in a later analysis. Correlated functional status among segregating V segments might reflect linkage disequilibrium, but an unknown experimental factor could not be ruled out. Compared with the roughly 720-donor mean, donors in an Asian-associated ancestry cluster had fewer N-insertions in productive TCRs, according to a later genetic analysis. The classifier was reported to diagnose cytomegalovirus status with high specificity and sensitivity in both the original and validation cohorts. In a later analysis, HLA-associated TCR beta chains showed more clonal expansion and lower generation probabilities than non-associated chains that were equally common. Only TCR beta chains were sequenced in this cohort, and the absence of alpha or paired-chain data limited detectable features. The earlier analysis of approximately 560 of the donors excluded fewer than 20 rarely observed V segments, including chromosome 9 orphons, because counts were too low. Strong co-occurrence of HLA alleles, especially DR and DQ, made assigning TCR associations to individual alleles difficult. A further reported finding was that TCR beta sequences accurately predicted the HLA-A and HLA-B alleles for most subjects in the first cohort. The presence/absence analyses assumed that sequencing depth was roughly uniform across donors, and that assumption may not be true. In vitro tests confirmed that a few of the cytomegalovirus-associated TCR beta chains recognize cytomegalovirus antigens.

This clone was seen only once. Its antigen is currently not known. Base qualities are not provided; no much larger clone lies one nucleotide away. Library generation was performed with the immunoSEQ multiplex PCR assay. For the multiplex PCR, a mixture combining 60 forward primers for TCR Vbeta segments and 13 reverse primers for TCR Jbeta segments was used. Amplification of the CDR3 region of rearranged TCR beta genes was performed with a multiplex PCR assay on genomic DNA. Amplified TCR beta libraries were sequenced as 87-base-pair reads on the Illumina HiSeq System. The authors' pipeline ran thus. In a later analysis, 80 million or so unique TCR beta chains were counted across the approximately 670 repertoires, and around 11 million of these chains were shared by at least two donors. A nearest-neighbor algorithm error-corrected the raw reads and collapsed the reads into unique sequences, merging closely related sequences to remove PCR and sequencing errors. To assign V, D and J gene segments, CDR3 sequences were aligned to IMGT reference sequences. For a sequence to be retained, a match of at least six nucleotides to both a V gene segment and a J gene segment was required. A rearrangement was called productive if the CDR3 had no stop codons and remained in frame with V and J, and every other rearrangement was called non-productive. Following IMGT convention, CDR3 was defined as the stretch from the second conserved V-encoded cysteine to the conserved J-encoded phenylalanine. Sequences without an unambiguous match to a single V gene segment were excluded from the earlier analysis of about 630 of the donors. An earlier analysis of some 500 of the donors classified V segments as functional when productive rearrangements were above 56.7% and as segregating when the standard deviation between donors was above 5%. To diagnose cytomegalovirus status from the catalog of TCR beta chain sequences, a statistical classification framework was built. In a later analysis, TCR nucleotide sequences were compared against IMGT/GENE-DB human TR gene sequences so that V and J genes could be assigned. In a later analysis, CDR3 sequences and most-parsimonious VDJ recombination scenarios were assigned using the TCRdist pipeline. A later analysis defined each TCR beta chain by its CDR3 amino acid sequence plus V-gene family, and excluded reads lacking a unique V-gene family. As a way to deal with suspected cross-contamination and a sequencing artifact, a later analysis dropped 592 nucleotide sequences that were highly shared and had low generation probability. In a later analysis, a clonal expansion index was calculated for each public chain from normalized within-repertoire ranks of inferred template counts. Generation probabilities in a later analysis came from a VDJ recombination model fitted to out-of-frame rearrangements, and those results were checked against IGoR. Hypergeometric tests were used in a later analysis to score TCR-TCR, TCR-HLA and TCR-CMV co-occurrence, with a repertoire-size bias correction applied to the TCR pairs. False discovery rates were estimated in a later analysis by permuting HLA or CMV assignments 20 times. A later analysis grouped co-occurring TCRs with DBSCAN, adding TCRdist sequence similarity when clustering within HLA-allele-positive subsets. For co-occurrence clustering, repertoires with fewer than 30,000 or more than 120,000 public chains were excluded, along with several repertoires with anomalous nucleotide sharing. The clones in this table, taken by TCRdb from immuneACCESS, are in-frame only. Not every clone is retained; where verified, under half of the shortfall comes from an unresolved V gene, and the cause of the rest is unknown. D and trimming come from the DNA, and the V and J calls and clone size come from that table. The sample table holds approximately 160,000 clones, of which more than 60% were seen once. The ten largest clones add up to around 4.9% of the sample.

The cohort consisted of more than 650 healthy bone marrow donors. All cohort members were sampled while nominally healthy, although unrecorded immune exposures were likely present. The donor tested CMV seronegative, placing the donor among the 352 seronegative members of the cohort. Every donor gave a peripheral blood sample, and the peripheral blood mononuclear cells from that sample were used for TCR beta sequencing. Genomic DNA extraction from the blood cell samples was performed with the Qiagen DNeasy Blood Extraction Kit. Material for sequencing was PBMCs. This sequence originates from a male donor in good health and CMV-seronegative.

The nucleotides are TGTGCCACTTCTCAGGGTTTAGGTCAGCCCCAGCATTTT. It encodes CATSQGLGQPQHF. The chain uses TRBV19 and TRBJ1-5; perhaps TRBD1 is the D gene, with 5 bases matching. Reading the germline V gene (reference sequence) gives CDR1 LNHDA and CDR2 SQIVND. The CDR3 sequence holds 13 residues, the cysteine and phenylalanine included. Only the CDR3 DNA is retained, 39 bases long and in frame from the first base. V is reduced by 10 bases and J by 6 bases, leaving a spacing of 16 bases between them.